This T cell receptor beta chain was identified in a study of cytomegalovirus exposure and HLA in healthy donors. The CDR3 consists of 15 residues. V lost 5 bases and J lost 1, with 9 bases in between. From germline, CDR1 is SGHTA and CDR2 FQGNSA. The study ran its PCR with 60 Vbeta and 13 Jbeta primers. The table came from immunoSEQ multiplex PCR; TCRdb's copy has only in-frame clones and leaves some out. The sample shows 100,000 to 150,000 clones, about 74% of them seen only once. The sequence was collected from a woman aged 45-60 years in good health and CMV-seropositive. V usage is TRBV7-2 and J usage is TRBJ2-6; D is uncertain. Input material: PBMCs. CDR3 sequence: CASSPLLSGANVLTF. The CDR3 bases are TGTGCCAGCAGCCCACTGCTGTCTGGGGCCAACGTCCTGACTTTC.